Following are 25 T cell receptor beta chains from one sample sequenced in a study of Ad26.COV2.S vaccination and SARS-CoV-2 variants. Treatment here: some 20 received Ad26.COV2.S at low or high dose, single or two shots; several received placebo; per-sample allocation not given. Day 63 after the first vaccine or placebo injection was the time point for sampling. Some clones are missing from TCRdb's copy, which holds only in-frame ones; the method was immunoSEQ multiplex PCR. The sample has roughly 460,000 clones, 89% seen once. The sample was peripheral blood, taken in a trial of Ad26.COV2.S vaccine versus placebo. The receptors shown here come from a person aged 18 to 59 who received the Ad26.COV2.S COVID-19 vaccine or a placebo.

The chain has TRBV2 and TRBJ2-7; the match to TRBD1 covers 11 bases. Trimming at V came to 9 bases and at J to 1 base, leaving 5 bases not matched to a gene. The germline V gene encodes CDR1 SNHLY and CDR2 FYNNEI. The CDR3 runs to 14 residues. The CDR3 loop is CAREGQGGSYEQYF. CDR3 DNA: TGTGCCAGAGAGGGACAGGGGGGATCCTACGAGCAGTACTTC.

This CDR3 reads CASSLALKGLFEETQYF. CDR3 DNA: TGTGCCAGCAGTTTAGCGTTGAAGGGCCTATTCGAAGAGACCCAGTACTTC. The V call is TRBV28, the J call TRBJ2-5; D unresolved. V lost 2 bases to trimming and J lost 3 bases, with 19 bases between them. CDR1 and CDR2 from the germline V gene are MDHEN and SYDVKM. There are 17 residues in the CDR3.

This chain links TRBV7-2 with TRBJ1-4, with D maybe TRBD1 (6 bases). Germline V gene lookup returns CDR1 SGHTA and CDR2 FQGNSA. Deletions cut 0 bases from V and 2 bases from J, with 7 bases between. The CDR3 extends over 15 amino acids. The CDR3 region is CASSLAGQTNEKLFF. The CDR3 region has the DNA TGTGCCAGCAGCTTAGCTGGACAGACTAATGAAAAACTGTTTTTT.

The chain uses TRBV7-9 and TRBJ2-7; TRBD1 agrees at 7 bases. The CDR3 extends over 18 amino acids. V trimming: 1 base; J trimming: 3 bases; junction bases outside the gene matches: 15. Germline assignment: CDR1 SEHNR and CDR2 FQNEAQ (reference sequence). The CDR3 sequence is CASSLVGTAFPVGYEQYF. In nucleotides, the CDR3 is TGTGCCAGCAGCTTAGTTGGGACAGCCTTTCCCGTCGGCTACGAGCAGTACTTC.

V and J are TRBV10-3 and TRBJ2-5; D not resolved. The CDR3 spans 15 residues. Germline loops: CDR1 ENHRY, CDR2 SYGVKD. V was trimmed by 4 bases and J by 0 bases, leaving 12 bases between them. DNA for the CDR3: TGTGCCATCAGTGTTCGTAGTGATCACCAAGAGACCCAGTACTTC. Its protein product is CAISVRSDHQETQYF.

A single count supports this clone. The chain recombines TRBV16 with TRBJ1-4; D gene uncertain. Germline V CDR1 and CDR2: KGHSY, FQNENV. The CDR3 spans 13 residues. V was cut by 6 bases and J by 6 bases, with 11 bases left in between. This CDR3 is CASRGDLYEKLFF. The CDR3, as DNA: TGTGCCAGCAGGGGTGATCTGTATGAAAAACTGTTTTTT.

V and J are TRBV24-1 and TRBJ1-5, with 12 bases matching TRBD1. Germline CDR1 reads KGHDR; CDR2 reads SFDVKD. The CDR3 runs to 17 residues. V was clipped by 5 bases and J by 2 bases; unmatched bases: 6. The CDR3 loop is CATSARDRGPGNQPQHF. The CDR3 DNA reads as TGTGCCACCAGTGCCCGGGACAGGGGGCCGGGCAATCAGCCCCAGCATTTT.

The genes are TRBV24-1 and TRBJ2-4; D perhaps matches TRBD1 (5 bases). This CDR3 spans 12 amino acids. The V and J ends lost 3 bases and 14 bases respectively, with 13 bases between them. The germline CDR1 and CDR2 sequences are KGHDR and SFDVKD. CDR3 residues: CATSDQVTGEYF. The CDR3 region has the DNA TGTGCCACCAGTGATCAGGTAACAGGAGAGTACTTC.

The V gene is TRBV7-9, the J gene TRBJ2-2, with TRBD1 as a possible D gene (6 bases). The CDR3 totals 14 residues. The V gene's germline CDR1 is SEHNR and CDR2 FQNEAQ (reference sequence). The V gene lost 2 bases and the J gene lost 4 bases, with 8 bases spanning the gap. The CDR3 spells CASSLLQGTGELFF. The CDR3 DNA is TGTGCCAGCAGCTTACTACAGGGCACCGGGGAGCTGTTTTTT.

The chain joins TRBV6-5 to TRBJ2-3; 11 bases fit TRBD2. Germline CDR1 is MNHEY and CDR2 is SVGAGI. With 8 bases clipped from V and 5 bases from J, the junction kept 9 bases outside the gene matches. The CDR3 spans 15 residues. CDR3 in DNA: TGTGCCAGCCCTAGCGGGAGGCCAAGGAAAGATACGCAGTATTTT. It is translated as CASPSGRPRKDTQYF.

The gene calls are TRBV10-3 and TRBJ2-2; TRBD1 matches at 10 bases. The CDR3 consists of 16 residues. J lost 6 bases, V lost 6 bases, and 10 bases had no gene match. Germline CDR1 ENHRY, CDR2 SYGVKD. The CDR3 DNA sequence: TGTGCCATCAGGACAGGGGGCGAGAGGTGGGCCGGGGAGCTGTTTTTT. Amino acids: CAIRTGGERWAGELFF.

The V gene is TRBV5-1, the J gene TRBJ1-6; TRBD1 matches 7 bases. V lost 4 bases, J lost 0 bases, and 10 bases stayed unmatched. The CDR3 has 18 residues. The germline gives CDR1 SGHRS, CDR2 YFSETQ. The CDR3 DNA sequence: TGCGCCAGCAGCACCGCACCGACAGGGAGCTCCTATAATTCACCCCTCCACTTT. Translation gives CASSTAPTGSSYNSPLHF.

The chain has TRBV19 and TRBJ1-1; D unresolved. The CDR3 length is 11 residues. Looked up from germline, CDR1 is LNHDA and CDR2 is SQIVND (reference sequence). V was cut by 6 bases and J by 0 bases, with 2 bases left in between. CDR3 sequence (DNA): TGTGCCAGTAGCCTGAACACTGAAGCTTTCTTT. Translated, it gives CASSLNTEAFF.

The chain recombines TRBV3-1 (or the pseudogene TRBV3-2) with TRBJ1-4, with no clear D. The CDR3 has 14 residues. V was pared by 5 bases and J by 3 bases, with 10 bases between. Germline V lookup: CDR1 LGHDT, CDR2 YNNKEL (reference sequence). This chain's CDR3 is CASSTHGPNEKLFF. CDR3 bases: TGTGCCAGCAGCACCCATGGCCCTAATGAAAAACTGTTTTTT.

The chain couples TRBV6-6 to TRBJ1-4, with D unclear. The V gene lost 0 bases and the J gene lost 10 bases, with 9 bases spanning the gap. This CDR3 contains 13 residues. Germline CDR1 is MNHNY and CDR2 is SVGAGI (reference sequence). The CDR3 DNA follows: TGTGCCAGCAGTTACTCGGAGCGGGGAAAACTGTTTTTT. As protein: CASSYSERGKLFF.

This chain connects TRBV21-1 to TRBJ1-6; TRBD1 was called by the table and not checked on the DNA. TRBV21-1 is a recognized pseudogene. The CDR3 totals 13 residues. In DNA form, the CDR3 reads TGTGCCAGCAAGAAAGGGGTTAGGTCACCCCTCCACTTT. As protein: CASKKGVRSPLHF.

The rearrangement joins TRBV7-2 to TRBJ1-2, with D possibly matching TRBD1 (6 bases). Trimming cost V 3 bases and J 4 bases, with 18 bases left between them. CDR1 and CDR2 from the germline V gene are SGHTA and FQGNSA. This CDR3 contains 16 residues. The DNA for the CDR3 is TGTGCCAGCAGCTTTGGGTCGGGGGGGCTCGGCTATGGCTACACCTTC. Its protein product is CASSFGSGGLGYGYTF.

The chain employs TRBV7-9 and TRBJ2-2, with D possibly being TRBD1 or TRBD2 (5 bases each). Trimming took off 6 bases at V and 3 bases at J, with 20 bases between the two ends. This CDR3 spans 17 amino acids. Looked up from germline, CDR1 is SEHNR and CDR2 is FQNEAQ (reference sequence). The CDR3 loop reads CASRAPRDLRHTGELFF. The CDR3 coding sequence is TGTGCCAGCAGGGCCCCCCGGGACCTAAGGCACACCGGGGAGCTGTTTTTT. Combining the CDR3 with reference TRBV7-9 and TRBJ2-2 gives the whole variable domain DTGVSQNPRHKITKRGQNVTFRCDPISEHNRLYWYRQTLGQGPEFLTYFQNEAQLEKSRLLSDRFSAERPKGSFSTLEIQRTEQGDSAMYLCASRAPRDLRHTGELFFGEGSRLTVL.

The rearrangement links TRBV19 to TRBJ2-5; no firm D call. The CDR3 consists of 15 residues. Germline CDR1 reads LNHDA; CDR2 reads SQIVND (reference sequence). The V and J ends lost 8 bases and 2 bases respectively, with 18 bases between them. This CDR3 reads CASAKVAQRQETQYF. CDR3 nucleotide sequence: TGTGCCAGTGCTAAGGTGGCGCAACGGCAAGAGACCCAGTACTTC.

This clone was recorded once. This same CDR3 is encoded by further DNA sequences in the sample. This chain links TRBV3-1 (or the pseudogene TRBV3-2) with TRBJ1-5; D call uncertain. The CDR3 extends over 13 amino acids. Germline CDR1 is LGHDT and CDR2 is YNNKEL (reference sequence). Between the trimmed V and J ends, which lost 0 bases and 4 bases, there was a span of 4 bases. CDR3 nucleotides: TGTGCCAGCAGCCAAGATCGGAATCAGCCCCAGCATTTT. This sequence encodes CASSQDRNQPQHF.

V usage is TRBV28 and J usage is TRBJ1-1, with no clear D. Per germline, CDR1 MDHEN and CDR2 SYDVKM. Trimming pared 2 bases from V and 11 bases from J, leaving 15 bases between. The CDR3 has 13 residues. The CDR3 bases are TGTGCCAGCAGTTTAGAGATCGGCATGAAGGCTTTCTTT. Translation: CASSLEIGMKAFF.

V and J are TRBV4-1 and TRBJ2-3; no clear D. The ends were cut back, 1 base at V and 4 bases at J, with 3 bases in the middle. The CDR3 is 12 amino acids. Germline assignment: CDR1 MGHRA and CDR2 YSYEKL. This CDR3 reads CASSQVPDTQYF. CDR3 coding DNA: TGCGCCAGCAGCCAAGTACCAGATACGCAGTATTTT.

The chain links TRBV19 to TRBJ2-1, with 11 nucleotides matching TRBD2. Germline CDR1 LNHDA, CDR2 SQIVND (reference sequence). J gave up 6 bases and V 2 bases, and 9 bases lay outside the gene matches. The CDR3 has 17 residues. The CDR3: CASSISPGLAAINEQFF. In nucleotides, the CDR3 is TGTGCCAGTAGTATATCGCCGGGACTAGCGGCCATCAATGAGCAGTTCTTC.

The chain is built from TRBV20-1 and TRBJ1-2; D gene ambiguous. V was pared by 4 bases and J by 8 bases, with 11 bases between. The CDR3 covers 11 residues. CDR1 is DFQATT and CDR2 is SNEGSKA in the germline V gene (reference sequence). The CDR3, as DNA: TGCAGTGCTATGTTAGGGAACGGCTACACCTTC. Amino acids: CSAMLGNGYTF.

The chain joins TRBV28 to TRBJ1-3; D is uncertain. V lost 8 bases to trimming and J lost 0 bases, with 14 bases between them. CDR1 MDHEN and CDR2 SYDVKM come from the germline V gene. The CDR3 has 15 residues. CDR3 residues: CASFDTANSGNTIYF. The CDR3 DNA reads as TGTGCCAGCTTTGATACAGCAAACTCTGGAAACACCATATATTTT.